Listed below are T cell receptor beta chains from one sample, sequenced in a study of cytotoxic CD8 clonotypes in ibrutinib-treated CLL. TCRdb keeps only in-frame clones here, not all; method: immunoSEQ multiplex PCR. The sample consists of approximately 80,000 clones, about 86% of them appearing once. Here the sequenced sample was PBMCs, taken before ibrutinib treatment. The receptors stem from a human donor with chronic lymphocytic leukemia. Each CDR3 is given with its conserved first and last residue. A D gene is named only where the DNA matches it firmly. Rows give clone size only sometimes, using once, few, many, or a class for an expanded clone.

>-|TRBJ2-3|once|TRBV7-3
TGTGCCAGCAGCCCACCTGCAGATACGCAGTATTTT
CASSPPADTQYF
>TRBD1|TRBJ2-7|-|TRBV28
TGTGCCAGCAGTTTATTACAGGGGGCGGCCTACGAGCAGTACTTC
CASSLLQGAAYEQYF
>-|TRBJ1-3|-|TRBV27
TGTGCCAGCAGTTTATATCAGTCTGGAAACACCATATATTTT
CASSLYQSGNTIYF
>-|TRBJ1-5|-|TRBV7-9
TGTGCCAGCAGCCACAGCAATAGCAATCAGCCCCAGCATTTT
CASSHSNSNQPQHF
>-|TRBJ2-2|-|TRBV7-3
TGTGCCAGCAGCTACCAGCGCGGCACCGGGGAGCTGTTTTTT
CASSYQRGTGELFF
>-|TRBJ1-1|-|TRBV5-1
TGCGCCAGCAGCTTGGTAGAAGGGAACACTGAAGCTTTCTTT
CASSLVEGNTEAFF
>-|TRBJ2-2|-|TRBV6-1
TGTGCCAGTAAGCTGGGAACTAACACCGGGGAGCTGTTTTTT
CASKLGTNTGELFF
>-|TRBJ1-5|few|TRBV4-2
TGTGCCAGCAGCCAAGATATGGGTTCTGGGAGGCCCCAGCATTTT
CASSQDMGSGRPQHF
>-|TRBJ2-7|once|TRBV7-9
TGTGCCAGCAGCTTCGAGCCAGTCGAGCAGTACTTC
CASSFEPVEQYF
>-|TRBJ2-1|-|TRBV7-8
TGTGCCAGCAGCTTGGTTCTCAATGAGCAGTTCTTC
CASSLVLNEQFF
>-|TRBJ2-2|-|TRBV30
TGTGCCTGGAGTCCCAGGGTTCCCGGGGAGCTGTTTTTT
CAWSPRVPGELFF
>-|TRBJ2-5|-|TRBV5-1
TGCGCCAGCAGCTTGGAAGGAGAGACCCAGTACTTC
CASSLEGETQYF
>-|TRBJ2-3|-|TRBV6-5
TGTGCCAGCAGTACGAGGGGAGTGACAGATACGCAGTATTTT
CASSTRGVTDTQYF
>-|TRBJ2-1|-|TRBV7-3
TGTGCCAGCAGCCAGGTCAGGGATCAAGAGCAGTTCTTC
CASSQVRDQEQFF
>TRBD2|TRBJ2-5|-|TRBV5-8
TGTGCCAGCAGCTATGGGACTAGCGGGATGAAGGAGACCCAGTACTTC
CASSYGTSGMKETQYF
>-|TRBJ2-5|-|TRBV11-3
TGTGCCACCTCGATGACCGGGCCCCTTGTGGAGACCCAGTACTTC
CATSMTGPLVETQYF
>-|TRBJ2-7|-|TRBV27
TGTGCCAGCGGGGCCCAGGGTTTGGAGCAGTACTTC
CASGAQGLEQYF